The present entry profiles one TCR beta chain with its context. The data belong to a study of CD8+CD57+ T cells in acquired aplastic anemia. According to the study, genomic DNA was the template for TCR beta VDJ and CDR3 profiling. TCRdb re-called the reads with MiXCR, one entry per CDR3 protein. The sample comprises about 150,000 distinct CDR3 sequences, 40% to 65% of which are singletons, and roughly 12% rests with the top ten. With 0 bases removed from V and 0 bases from J, the gap between germline ends came to 9 bases. Germline CDR1 KGHSY, CDR2 FQNENV. There are 16 residues in the CDR3. By flow cytometry, patients selected for sequencing had shown an expansion of CD8+CD57+ cells. Severe acquired aplastic anemia was the diagnosis recorded for all patients. Receipt of therapy had not occurred in any patient by the time of blood sampling.

Sequences were obtained from sorted CD4+, CD8+, or CD8+CD57+ T cells (not recorded which) from PBMCs. This clonotype was sampled from a human donor with aplastic anemia. V usage is TRBV16 and J usage is TRBJ1-3; D remains unclear. CDR3 sequence: CASSQSTQPSGNTIYF. CDR3 nucleotides: TGTGCCAGCAGCCAATCAACTCAACCCTCTGGAAACACCATATATTTT.